A selection of T cell receptor beta chains follows, all from one sample in a study of Ad26.COV2.S vaccination and SARS-CoV-2 variants. Libraries were prepared by immunoSEQ multiplex PCR; TCRdb keeps only in-frame clonotypes and omits some of them. The sample records around 350,000 clones, about 90% being singletons. Here the sequenced sample was peripheral blood, taken after recovery from COVID-19. The receptors stem from a human donor who had recovered from COVID-19. Each CDR3 is given with its conserved first and last residue. Fields, in order: V gene, D gene, clone size, J gene, CDR3 protein, CDR3 DNA. A D gene is named only where the DNA matches it firmly. Some rows mark clone size as missing; the rest say once, few, many or name a class of expanded clone.

v_gene: TRBV2
d_gene: TRBD1
abundance: .
j_gene: TRBJ2-5
CDR3aa: CASSDDLSWDRGEETQYF
CDR3nt: TGTGCCAGCAGTGATGACCTTAGTTGGGACAGGGGGGAGGAGACCCAGTACTTC

v_gene: TRBV18
d_gene: TRBD1
abundance: .
j_gene: TRBJ1-1
CDR3aa: CASSPRGTANTEAFF
CDR3nt: TGTGCCAGCTCACCTCGGGGGACAGCCAACACTGAAGCTTTCTTT

v_gene: TRBV5-1
d_gene: .
abundance: .
j_gene: TRBJ2-2
CDR3aa: CASSKGGQNTGELFF
CDR3nt: TGCGCCAGCAGCAAGGGGGGGCAGAACACCGGGGAGCTGTTTTTT

v_gene: TRBV10-2
d_gene: TRBD1
abundance: .
j_gene: TRBJ1-2
CDR3aa: CASLSGDSGYTF
CDR3nt: TGCGCCAGCTTAAGTGGGGACAGTGGCTACACCTTC

v_gene: TRBV7-2
d_gene: .
abundance: .
j_gene: TRBJ1-3
CDR3aa: CASSYQDYSGNTIYF
CDR3nt: TGTGCCAGCAGCTACCAGGACTACTCTGGAAACACCATATATTTT

v_gene: TRBV19
d_gene: TRBD2
abundance: .
j_gene: TRBJ2-3
CDR3aa: CASGPRGALTTDTQYF
CDR3nt: TGTGCCAGTGGGCCGCGGGGGGCATTGACCACAGATACGCAGTATTTT

v_gene: TRBV6-5
d_gene: TRBD1
abundance: .
j_gene: TRBJ2-3
CDR3aa: CASSRGQVTDTQYF
CDR3nt: TGTGCCAGCAGCCGGGGACAGGTCACAGATACGCAGTATTTT

v_gene: TRBV10-3
d_gene: TRBD1
abundance: .
j_gene: TRBJ1-1
CDR3aa: CAISERQGTLNTEAFF
CDR3nt: TGTGCCATCAGTGAGAGACAGGGGACCCTGAACACTGAAGCTTTCTTT

v_gene: TRBV6-2/TRBV6-3
d_gene: .
abundance: .
j_gene: TRBJ2-1
CDR3aa: CASSYSPPAYNEQFF
CDR3nt: TGTGCCAGCAGTTACAGCCCCCCAGCCTACAATGAGCAGTTCTTC

v_gene: TRBV6-6
d_gene: .
abundance: .
j_gene: TRBJ1-5
CDR3aa: CASSTRQSNQPQHF
CDR3nt: TGTGCCAGCAGTACTAGACAGAGCAATCAGCCCCAGCATTTT

v_gene: TRBV10-3
d_gene: TRBD1
abundance: .
j_gene: TRBJ2-2
CDR3aa: CAIRRQGTGELFF
CDR3nt: TGTGCCATCCGCCGACAGGGCACCGGGGAGCTGTTTTTT

v_gene: TRBV27
d_gene: TRBD1
abundance: .
j_gene: TRBJ2-5
CDR3aa: CASRQQGAWETQYF
CDR3nt: TGTGCCAGCAGACAACAGGGGGCATGGGAGACCCAGTACTTC

v_gene: TRBV15
d_gene: .
abundance: .
j_gene: TRBJ1-1
CDR3aa: CATSTGLNTEAFF
CDR3nt: TGTGCCACCAGCACAGGATTAAACACTGAAGCTTTCTTT

v_gene: TRBV7-3
d_gene: .
abundance: .
j_gene: TRBJ2-1
CDR3aa: CASSLNFGDEQFF
CDR3nt: TGTGCCAGCAGCTTAAATTTCGGGGACGAGCAGTTCTTC

v_gene: TRBV27
d_gene: .
abundance: .
j_gene: TRBJ1-1
CDR3aa: CASSFFQGLGPNTEAFF
CDR3nt: TGTGCCAGCAGTTTTTTTCAGGGATTGGGGCCGAACACTGAAGCTTTCTTT

v_gene: TRBV9
d_gene: .
abundance: .
j_gene: TRBJ1-3
CDR3aa: CASSEGGRGTIYF
CDR3nt: TGTGCCAGCAGCGAGGGGGGACGGGGCACCATATATTTT

v_gene: TRBV9
d_gene: .
abundance: .
j_gene: TRBJ1-3
CDR3aa: CASGEGFGNTIYF
CDR3nt: TGTGCCAGCGGGGAAGGTTTTGGAAACACCATATATTTT

v_gene: TRBV6-6
d_gene: .
abundance: .
j_gene: TRBJ1-1
CDR3aa: CASSYSRALNTEAFF
CDR3nt: TGTGCCAGCAGTTACTCTCGGGCGTTGAACACTGAAGCTTTCTTT

v_gene: TRBV7-9
d_gene: .
abundance: few
j_gene: TRBJ1-1
CDR3aa: CASSQGLSAFF
CDR3nt: TGTGCCAGCAGCCAGGGGCTGTCAGCTTTCTTT

v_gene: TRBV5-6
d_gene: TRBD1
abundance: .
j_gene: TRBJ1-1
CDR3aa: CASSGDRAGGTEAFF
CDR3nt: TGTGCCAGCAGCGGTGACAGGGCGGGAGGCACTGAAGCTTTCTTT

v_gene: TRBV7-7
d_gene: .
abundance: .
j_gene: TRBJ1-1
CDR3aa: CASSLGRAENPRMNTEAFF
CDR3nt: TGTGCTAGCAGCTTAGGAAGGGCAGAAAATCCCCGGATGAACACTGAAGCTTTCTTT

v_gene: TRBV7-8
d_gene: .
abundance: .
j_gene: TRBJ2-3
CDR3aa: CASSLIRGPGSDTQYF
CDR3nt: TGTGCCAGCAGCTTAATCCGGGGGCCTGGGTCAGATACGCAGTATTTT

v_gene: TRBV5-6
d_gene: .
abundance: once
j_gene: TRBJ2-1
CDR3aa: CASSLEVFSSYNEQFF
CDR3nt: TGTGCCAGCAGCTTGGAGGTATTTAGCTCCTACAATGAGCAGTTCTTC

v_gene: TRBV3-1/TRBV3-2
d_gene: TRBD2
abundance: .
j_gene: TRBJ2-3
CDR3aa: CASSPRTSGLIATQYF
CDR3nt: TGTGCCAGCAGCCCCCGGACTAGCGGCCTGATAGCTACGCAGTATTTT

v_gene: TRBV4-3
d_gene: .
abundance: .
j_gene: TRBJ1-6
CDR3aa: CASSRGGSPLHF
CDR3nt: TGCGCCAGCAGCCGTGGGGGTTCACCCCTCCACTTT

v_gene: TRBV3-1/TRBV3-2
d_gene: .
abundance: .
j_gene: TRBJ1-1
CDR3aa: CASSRAGGLGTEAFF
CDR3nt: TGTGCCAGCAGCCGTGCTGGGGGGCTCGGCACTGAAGCTTTCTTT

v_gene: TRBV10-1
d_gene: TRBD2
abundance: .
j_gene: TRBJ2-2
CDR3aa: CASSKGLAGGHAGELFF
CDR3nt: TGCGCCAGCAGCAAGGGACTAGCGGGGGGTCATGCGGGGGAGCTGTTTTTT

v_gene: TRBV11-2
d_gene: .
abundance: .
j_gene: TRBJ1-2
CDR3aa: CASSPLKIWGYTF
CDR3nt: TGTGCCAGCAGCCCACTGAAGATCTGGGGCTACACCTTC

v_gene: TRBV28
d_gene: TRBD2
abundance: .
j_gene: TRBJ2-2
CDR3aa: CASSGTSGAPNTGELFF
CDR3nt: TGTGCCAGCAGTGGGACTAGCGGGGCGCCAAACACCGGGGAGCTGTTTTTT

v_gene: TRBV27
d_gene: TRBD1
abundance: .
j_gene: TRBJ1-2
CDR3aa: CASSLSAGQALWGYTF
CDR3nt: TGTGCCAGCAGTTTATCAGCGGGACAGGCCCTTTGGGGCTACACCTTC

v_gene: TRBV4-1
d_gene: .
abundance: few
j_gene: TRBJ1-6
CDR3aa: CASSQEFGGNSPLHF
CDR3nt: TGCGCCAGCAGCCAAGAATTCGGGGGGAATTCACCCCTCCACTTT

v_gene: TRBV2
d_gene: TRBD1
abundance: .
j_gene: TRBJ2-5
CDR3aa: CASRLRGGGETQYF
CDR3nt: TGTGCCAGCAGGCTTAGAGGGGGCGGAGAGACCCAGTACTTC

v_gene: TRBV19
d_gene: TRBD2
abundance: .
j_gene: TRBJ2-3
CDR3aa: CASSLGLGTSGDTDTQYF
CDR3nt: TGTGCCAGTAGTCTGGGACTGGGGACTAGCGGGGACACAGATACGCAGTATTTT

v_gene: TRBV19
d_gene: .
abundance: few
j_gene: TRBJ1-3
CDR3aa: CASSIDRGSGNTIYF
CDR3nt: TGTGCCAGTAGTATAGATCGGGGATCTGGAAACACCATATATTTT

v_gene: TRBV27
d_gene: TRBD1
abundance: .
j_gene: TRBJ1-4
CDR3aa: CASSLKGAHEKLFF
CDR3nt: TGTGCCAGCAGTTTAAAGGGGGCTCATGAAAAACTGTTTTTT

v_gene: TRBV4-1
d_gene: TRBD1
abundance: .
j_gene: TRBJ1-4
CDR3aa: CASSLTGATNEKLFF
CDR3nt: TGCGCCAGCAGCCTCACAGGGGCAACTAATGAAAAACTGTTTTTT

v_gene: TRBV10-1
d_gene: .
abundance: .
j_gene: TRBJ1-1
CDR3aa: CASSESRGGRAFF
CDR3nt: TGCGCCAGCAGTGAGTCGCGAGGGGGGCGAGCTTTCTTT

v_gene: TRBV3-1/TRBV3-2
d_gene: TRBD1
abundance: once
j_gene: TRBJ1-1
CDR3aa: CASSQEGQRNTEAFF
CDR3nt: TGTGCCAGCAGCCAAGAGGGACAGAGGAACACTGAAGCTTTCTTT

v_gene: TRBV19
d_gene: TRBD1
abundance: .
j_gene: TRBJ2-7
CDR3aa: CASSSGTAVSYEQYF
CDR3nt: TGTGCCAGTAGCTCCGGGACAGCAGTGTCCTACGAGCAGTACTTC

v_gene: TRBV2
d_gene: .
abundance: .
j_gene: TRBJ1-2
CDR3aa: CASSESDYGGYTF
CDR3nt: TGTGCCAGCAGCGAATCAGACTATGGAGGCTACACCTTC

v_gene: TRBV4-1
d_gene: .
abundance: .
j_gene: TRBJ1-6
CDR3aa: CASSHPQVVPLHF
CDR3nt: TGCGCCAGCAGCCACCCCCAAGTAGTACCCCTCCACTTT

v_gene: TRBV6-6
d_gene: .
abundance: .
j_gene: TRBJ1-2
CDR3aa: CASQNPAESRGYTF
CDR3nt: TGTGCCAGTCAAAACCCGGCTGAAAGCCGTGGCTACACCTTC